The next 13 T cell receptor beta chains were all read from a single sample in a study of blood T cells in healthy people across ages. Then a second PCR, running about 7 to 11 cycles, was carried out with a sample-barcoded 5' primer and a J-beta primer mix. A single record per CDR3 protein comes from TCRdb applying MiXCR to the 5' RACE reads. The repertoire includes roughly 570,000 distinct CDR3 sequences, 27% of them detected once, and less than 20% sits in the top ten. The source material was blood. The receptor set was obtained from a woman aged 70-85 years in good health.

This clonotype was observed a few times. The chain is built from TRBV10-3 and TRBJ1-2; 8 nucleotides line up with TRBD1. CDR1 is ENHRY, CDR2 SYGVKD, per germline. This CDR3 spans 12 amino acids. V lost 7 bases and J lost 3; bases outside the gene matches: 1. The CDR3 DNA reads TGTGCCATCAAACAGGGGGACTATGGCTACACCTTC. Protein product: CAIKQGDYGYTF.

This clonotype was counted a few times. This rearrangement joins TRBV21-1 to TRBJ2-7. TRBV21-1 corresponds to a pseudogene. The CDR3 is 19 amino acids. The CDR3 protein is CASSKELGSTKDGAYEQYF. CDR3 coding DNA: TGTGCCAGCAGCAAAGAATTAGGATCGACCAAGGACGGAGCCTACGAGCAGTACTTC.

This clonotype was observed a few times. This chain joins TRBV2 and TRBJ1-5; 7 bases agree with TRBD1. Germline assignment: CDR1 SNHLY and CDR2 FYNNEI. CDR3 size: 14 residues. V was pared by 7 bases and J by 13 bases, with 16 bases of the junction left unmatched. In DNA form, the CDR3 reads TGTGCCAGCATACGTGAGGGACAGCAGGGGCCACAGCATTTT. Protein sequence: CASIREGQQGPQHF.

The genes are TRBV2 and TRBJ1-2, with TRBD1 identical over 9 bases. Germline CDR1 is SNHLY and CDR2 is FYNNEI. This CDR3 is 16 amino acids long. The trim removed 4 bases at V and 4 bases at J, leaving 10 bases unmatched. Here the CDR3 reads CASSVSQGASSYGYTF. The CDR3, as DNA: TGTGCCAGCAGTGTATCACAGGGGGCCTCTAGCTATGGCTACACCTTC.

The genes are TRBV29-1 and TRBJ2-7; 7 bases align to TRBD1. The CDR3 has 16 amino acids. The germline CDR1 and CDR2 sequences are SQVTM and ANQGSEA. V shed 4 bases, J shed 0 bases, and the junction held 12 bases outside the gene matches. The CDR3, as DNA: TGCAGCGTTGTTGGCTTGTTGACAGGGAGCTCCTACGAGCAGTACTTC. Encoded protein: CSVVGLLTGSSYEQYF.

This sequence joins TRBV20-1 and TRBJ2-5; TRBD1 agrees at 10 bases. Trimming at V came to 5 bases and at J to 5 bases, leaving 8 bases not matched to a gene. The CDR3 consists of 14 residues. From germline, CDR1 is DFQATT and CDR2 SNEGSKA (reference sequence). The CDR3 nucleotides are TGCAGTGCTCAGCCGGGACAGGGGACGGAGACCCAGTACTTC. Translating gives CSAQPGQGTETQYF.

The genes are TRBV10-3 and TRBJ2-3, with TRBD1 matching 10 bases. This CDR3 spans 15 amino acids. J lost 6 bases, V lost 0 bases, and 3 bases had no gene match. Germline CDR1 is ENHRY and CDR2 is SYGVKD. This chain's CDR3 is CAISESTGGGDTQYF. The DNA of the CDR3 is TGTGCCATCAGTGAGTCGACAGGGGGCGGTGATACGCAGTATTTT.

V and J are TRBV29-1 and TRBJ1-1, with a possible D match to TRBD1 (5 bases). The CDR3 extends over 17 amino acids. Germline V gene lookup returns CDR1 SQVTM and CDR2 ANQGSEA. Trimming stripped 6 bases from V and 0 bases from J, with 23 bases between. This chain's CDR3 is CSVRPGLRTLLNTEAFF. CDR3 in DNA: TGCAGCGTCCGCCCGGGACTCCGGACCCTCCTGAACACTGAAGCTTTCTTT.

The CDR3 sequence: CASSLRSVGAGETQYF. Written as DNA, the CDR3 is TGTGCCAGCAGCTTAAGGTCGGTGGGGGCAGGAGAGACCCAGTACTTC. V gene TRBV7-2 combines with J gene TRBJ2-5, with D possibly matching TRBD1 (6 bases). This CDR3 contains 16 residues. The V gene lost 2 bases and the J gene lost 4 bases, with 17 bases spanning the gap. CDR1 and CDR2 (germline): SGHTA, FQGNSA.

The rearrangement joins TRBV20-1 to TRBJ1-5; D may be TRBD1 (5 bases). Per the germline V gene, CDR1 is DFQATT and CDR2 is SNEGSKA (reference sequence). The CDR3 consists of 14 residues. Trimming stripped 3 bases from V and 4 bases from J, with 13 bases between. CDR3 sequence (DNA): TGCAGTGCTAGTTATGACAGTCCTAATCAGCCCCAGCATTTT. It codes for CSASYDSPNQPQHF.

Concerning this clonotype: Likely a read error: the CDR3 ends without its conserved phenylalanine or tryptophan. The rearrangement links TRBV7-2 to TRBJ2-4; D possibly corresponds to TRBD1 (6 bases). V lost 0 bases and J lost 0, with 18 bases in between. The CDR3 length is 19 residues. From germline, CDR1 is SGHTA and CDR2 FQGNSA. The CDR3 loop reads CASSLATTGRALAKNIQYL. The CDR3 DNA is TGTGCCAGCAGCTTAGCTACGACAGGTCGGGCACTAGCCAAAAACATTCAGTACCTC.

This clonotype was counted a few times. The junction shows a germline mismatch at one end, possibly a read error. V usage is TRBV6-5 and J usage is TRBJ2-2; D remains ambiguous. CDR1 and CDR2 from the germline V gene are MNHEY and SVGAGI. The CDR3 has 17 amino acids. The CDR3 loop reads CASGYSTPRGNTGELFF. CDR3 DNA sequence: TGTGCCAGCGGTTACTCGACACCACGAGGGAACACCGGGGAGCTGTTTTTT.

The V gene is TRBV18, the J gene TRBJ1-4, with D unclear. Trimming took 2 bases from V and 5 from J, leaving 6 bases between them. CDR3 length equals 13 residues. CDR1 KGHSH and CDR2 LQKENI come from the germline V gene. This chain's CDR3 is CASSPISNEKLFF. The CDR3 DNA follows: TGTGCCAGCTCACCAATCTCGAATGAAAAACTGTTTTTT.